Presented here are 3 T cell receptor beta chains from one specimen sequenced in a study of cytomegalovirus exposure and HLA in healthy donors. The protocol was immunoSEQ multiplex PCR, while the TCRdb copy is restricted to in-frame clones and leaves out a portion. The data contain 200,000 to 250,000 clones, around 86% of them singletons. Sequenced: PBMCs. The receptors derive from a woman younger than 30 in good health and CMV-seropositive.

The chain links TRBV28 to TRBJ2-1; 12 nucleotides match TRBD1. Per the germline V gene, CDR1 is MDHEN and CDR2 is SYDVKM. The CDR3 totals 19 residues. V lost 1 base to trimming and J lost 2 bases; unmatched junction nucleotides: 9. DNA for the CDR3: TGTGCCAGCAGTTTATACCGAAGGGGACAGGGGGCAGCCTACAATGAGCAGTTCTTC. Amino acids: CASSLYRRGQGAAYNEQFF.

The chain joins TRBV7-9 to TRBJ2-1, with TRBD1 as a possible D gene (5 bases). V dropped 5 bases and J dropped 3 bases, with 17 bases sitting between them. The CDR3 runs 16 residues. Germline V gene lookup returns CDR1 SEHNR and CDR2 FQNEAQ (reference sequence). CDR3 amino acids: CASSLGLGRDYNEQFF. In DNA, the CDR3 is TGTGCCAGCAGCCTGGGGTTGGGCAGGGACTACAATGAGCAGTTCTTC.

This clone was detected a few times. The same CDR3 also results from other DNA sequences found in this sample. J is TRBJ2-7 and V is TRBV6-5; 9 positions agree with TRBD1. V shed 2 bases and J 4 bases; nucleotides not matched to a gene: 0. The germline gives CDR1 MNHEY, CDR2 SVGAGI. There are 13 residues in the CDR3. The CDR3 loop reads CASSYGTGYEQYF. The CDR3 DNA reads as TGTGCCAGCAGTTACGGGACAGGGTACGAGCAGTACTTC.